This entry lists 19 T cell receptor beta chains sequenced from one sample in a study of shared clonotypes between healthy human individuals. Data came from immunoSEQ multiplex PCR; TCRdb stores just in-frame clones and leaves some out. This sample has fewer than 500,000 clones, with 60% to 80% found just once. Sequenced sample: PBMCs. Every receptor here comes from a woman in her thirties or forties in good health. Some clones in this sample may be carry-over from other donors' samples.

The chain links TRBV29-1 to TRBJ2-3; D gene uncertain. CDR1 and CDR2 from the germline V gene are SQVTM and ANQGSEA. V was pared by 0 bases and J by 3 bases, with 4 bases between. This CDR3 spans 12 amino acids. DNA for the CDR3: TGCAGCGTTGAAGATCGAACAGATACGCAGTATTTT. Its protein product is CSVEDRTDTQYF.

V and J are TRBV2 and TRBJ1-2, with D possibly being TRBD1 (5 bases). This CDR3 region has 16 residues. V was cut by 7 bases and J by 2 bases, with 20 bases left in between. Germline V gene lookup returns CDR1 SNHLY and CDR2 FYNNEI. CDR3 region: CASTLPAGGLNYGYTF. The CDR3 DNA reads as TGTGCCAGCACTCTCCCGGCGGGGGGATTAAACTATGGCTACACCTTC.

The chain couples TRBV6-5 to TRBJ2-7, with D possibly TRBD2 on 5 matching bases. Germline V CDR1 and CDR2: MNHEY, SVGAGI. The CDR3 runs to 12 residues. The V end lost 4 bases, the J end lost 3 bases, and 7 bases lay between the germline ends. Here the CDR3 reads CASSSRDYEQYF. The CDR3 DNA is TGTGCCAGCAGTTCGAGGGACTACGAGCAGTACTTC.

The chain is built from TRBV4-3 and TRBJ1-6; maybe TRBD1 (6 bases). Trimming left V 3 bases short and J 9 bases short, with 12 bases between. Per the germline V gene, CDR1 is LGHNA and CDR2 is YSLEER. This CDR3 has 14 amino acids. The CDR3 here is CASSQVTGISPLHF. The CDR3 DNA sequence: TGCGCCAGCAGCCAGGTCACAGGGATTTCACCCCTCCACTTT.

As for this clone: A far larger clone differs by one base, so this is likely a read error. Different DNA sequences within this sample yield the same CDR3. The V gene is TRBV25-1, the J gene TRBJ1-2, with D perhaps TRBD1 (6 bases). CDR1 MGHDK and CDR2 SYGVNS come from the germline V gene. The CDR3 loop spans 17 amino acids. CDR3 in DNA: TGTGCCAGCAGTGAAGAGCCAGGGGCCGATTCTGGCTATGGTTACACCTTC. Translated: CASSEEPGADSGYGYTF.

V gene TRBV19 combines with J gene TRBJ2-7, with TRBD1 matching over 10 bases. There are 14 residues in the CDR3. Unmatched junction bases numbered 3, after V lost 4 bases and J lost 3 bases. The germline gives CDR1 LNHDA, CDR2 SQIVND (reference sequence). The chain's CDR3 is CASSRGQGFYEQYF. The CDR3 DNA sequence: TGTGCCAGTAGTAGGGGACAGGGGTTCTACGAGCAGTACTTC.

The chain joins TRBV4-1 to TRBJ2-7; D ambiguous. V gave up 3 bases and J gave up 3 bases, with 18 bases separating them. Germline CDR1 is MGHRA and CDR2 is YSYEKL. CDR3 length: 16 amino acids. The CDR3 spells CASSQDPPPSDYEQYF. CDR3 sequence (DNA): TGCGCCAGCAGCCAGGATCCCCCCCCATCCGACTACGAGCAGTACTTC.

V usage is TRBV27 and J usage is TRBJ1-1; 7 bases are shared with TRBD1. Trimming took 2 bases from V and 0 from J; bases not matched to a gene: 3. CDR1 and CDR2 (germline): MNHEY, SMNVEV (reference sequence). The length of the CDR3 is 15 residues. CDR3 region: CASSLQQGVNTEAFF. CDR3 DNA: TGTGCCAGCAGTTTACAGCAGGGGGTGAACACTGAAGCTTTCTTT.

CDR3 loop: CASSSRSGKSYEQYF. The CDR3 nucleotides read TGCGCCAGCAGCTCCAGATCGGGCAAATCCTACGAGCAGTACTTC. V is TRBV5-1 and J is TRBJ2-7; D gene ambiguous. Between the trimmed V and J ends, which lost 3 bases and 1 base, there was a span of 14 bases. The CDR3 extends over 15 amino acids. The V gene's germline CDR1 is SGHRS and CDR2 YFSETQ.

The chain has TRBV27 and TRBJ2-5, with a possible D match to TRBD2 (6 bases). Judging by the DNA end, TRBJ2-7 fits better; the J call may be wrong. Looked up from germline, CDR1 is MNHEY and CDR2 is SMNVEV (reference sequence). This CDR3 comprises 13 residues. CDR3 sequence reads: CASSFRRDYEQYF. The CDR3 region has the DNA TGTGCCAGCAGTTTTCGGCGGGACTACGAGCAGTACTTC.

V usage is TRBV25-1 and J usage is TRBJ2-1, with a weak D call TRBD2 (6 bases). The CDR3 has 16 residues. V was pared by 0 bases and J by 0 bases, with 9 bases between. Germline CDR1 MGHDK, CDR2 SYGVNS. CDR3 DNA sequence: TGTGCCAGCAGTGAATATTCGGGACTCTCCTACAATGAGCAGTTCTTC. As protein: CASSEYSGLSYNEQFF.

This clone was recorded many times. The chain has TRBV2 and TRBJ1-1; 7 nucleotides agree with TRBD1. This CDR3 has 18 amino acids. The V gene's germline CDR1 is SNHLY and CDR2 FYNNEI. The ends lost 6 bases at V and 0 bases at J; junction bases unmatched: 16. This CDR3 reads CASSWFAGTANVNTEAFF. The CDR3 nucleotides read TGTGCCAGCAGCTGGTTCGCCGGGACAGCAAACGTGAACACTGAAGCTTTCTTT.

The chain is built from TRBV15 and TRBJ1-2; the match to TRBD1 covers 8 bases. With V trimmed by 7 bases and J by 3 bases, 7 bases remained unmatched. The CDR3 is 14 residues long. CDR1 LNHNV and CDR2 YYDKDF come from the germline V gene (reference sequence). The CDR3 region has the DNA TGTGCCACCAACCCGGACAGGGTGCACTATGGCTACACCTTC. This encodes CATNPDRVHYGYTF.

The chain is built from TRBV30 and TRBJ2-5; TRBD2 matches 7 bases. The J call could be wrong; TRBJ2-7 is a better fit for the DNA end. This CDR3 is 14 amino acids long. Germline loops: CDR1 GTSNPN, CDR2 SVGIG (reference sequence). The CDR3 nucleotides read TGTGCCTGGACCACTAGCGTTGCTTCCTACGAGCAGTACTTC. The encoded protein is CAWTTSVASYEQYF.

The sample holds a few counts of this clone. Other DNA sequences in the sample encode the same CDR3. The chain is built from TRBV5-1 and TRBJ2-2; D ambiguous. The germline CDR1 and CDR2 sequences are SGHRS and YFSETQ. V lost 1 base to trimming and J lost 1 base, with 5 bases between them. This CDR3 region has 14 residues. For the CDR3, the DNA is TGCGCCAGCAGCTTGTTGCAGAACACCGGGGAGCTGTTTTTT. It translates to CASSLLQNTGELFF.

The V call is TRBV6-6, the J call TRBJ1-2; tentative D call: TRBD1 (5 bases). In germline, CDR1 is MNHNY, CDR2 SVGAGI (reference sequence). Trimming cost V 4 bases and J 5 bases, with 14 bases left between them. This CDR3 is built from 14 residues. CDR3 sequence reads: CASSSPGQWYGYTF. CDR3 in DNA: TGTGCCAGCAGTTCCCCAGGGCAGTGGTATGGCTACACCTTC.

This clone has a single count. CDR3 amino acids: CSVVLSSYEQYF. The CDR3, as DNA: TGCAGCGTTGTACTGAGCTCCTACGAGCAGTACTTC. The V and J genes are TRBV29-1 and TRBJ2-7; D is undetermined. Germline values: CDR1 SQVTM, CDR2 ANQGSEA. The CDR3 has 12 amino acids. The V end lost 4 bases, the J end lost 0 bases, and 7 bases lay between the germline ends.

This chain uses TRBV5-5 with TRBJ2-5; 13 bases match TRBD2. V lost 4 bases to trimming and J lost 3 bases; unmatched junction nucleotides: 6. The CDR3 has 16 amino acids. Germline CDR1 SGHKS, CDR2 YYEKEE (reference sequence). This CDR3 is CASSPVGLAGKETQYF. In DNA, the CDR3 is TGTGCCAGCAGCCCCGTGGGACTAGCGGGGAAAGAGACCCAGTACTTC.

The V call is TRBV20-1, the J call TRBJ2-7; D unresolved. Per the germline V gene, CDR1 is DFQATT and CDR2 is SNEGSKA (reference sequence). Trimming took off 4 bases at V and 8 bases at J, with 12 bases between the two ends. CDR3 size: 11 residues. CDR3 nucleotide sequence: TGCAGTGCTAAGACCCTACAGCAGCAGTACTTC. Its translation is CSAKTLQQQYF.